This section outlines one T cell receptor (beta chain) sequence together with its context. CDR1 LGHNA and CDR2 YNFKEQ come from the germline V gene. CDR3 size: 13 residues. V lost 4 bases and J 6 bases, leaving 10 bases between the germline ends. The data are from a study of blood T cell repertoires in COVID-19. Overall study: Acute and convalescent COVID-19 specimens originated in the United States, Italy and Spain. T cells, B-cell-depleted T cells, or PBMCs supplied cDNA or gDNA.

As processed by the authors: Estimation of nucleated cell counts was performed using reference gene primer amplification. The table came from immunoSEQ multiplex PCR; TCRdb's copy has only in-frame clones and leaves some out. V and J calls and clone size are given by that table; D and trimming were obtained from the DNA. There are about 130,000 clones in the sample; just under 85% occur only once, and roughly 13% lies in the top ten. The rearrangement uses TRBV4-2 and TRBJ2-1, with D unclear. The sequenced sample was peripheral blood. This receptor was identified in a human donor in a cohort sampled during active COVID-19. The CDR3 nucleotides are TGTGCCAGCAGCCCCCTTCCCGGCAATGAGCAGTTCTTC. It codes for CASSPLPGNEQFF.